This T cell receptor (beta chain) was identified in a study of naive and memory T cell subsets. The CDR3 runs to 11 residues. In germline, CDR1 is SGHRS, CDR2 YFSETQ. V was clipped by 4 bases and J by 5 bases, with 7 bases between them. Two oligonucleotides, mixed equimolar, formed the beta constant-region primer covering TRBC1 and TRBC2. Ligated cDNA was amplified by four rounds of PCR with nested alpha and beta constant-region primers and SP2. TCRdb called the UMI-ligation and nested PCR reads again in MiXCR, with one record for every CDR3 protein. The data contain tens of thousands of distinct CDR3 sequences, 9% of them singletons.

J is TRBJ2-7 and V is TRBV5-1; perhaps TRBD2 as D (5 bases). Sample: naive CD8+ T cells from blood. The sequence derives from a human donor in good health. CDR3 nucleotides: TGCGCCAGCAGCGCTAGCCACGAGCAGTACTTC. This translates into CASSASHEQYF.